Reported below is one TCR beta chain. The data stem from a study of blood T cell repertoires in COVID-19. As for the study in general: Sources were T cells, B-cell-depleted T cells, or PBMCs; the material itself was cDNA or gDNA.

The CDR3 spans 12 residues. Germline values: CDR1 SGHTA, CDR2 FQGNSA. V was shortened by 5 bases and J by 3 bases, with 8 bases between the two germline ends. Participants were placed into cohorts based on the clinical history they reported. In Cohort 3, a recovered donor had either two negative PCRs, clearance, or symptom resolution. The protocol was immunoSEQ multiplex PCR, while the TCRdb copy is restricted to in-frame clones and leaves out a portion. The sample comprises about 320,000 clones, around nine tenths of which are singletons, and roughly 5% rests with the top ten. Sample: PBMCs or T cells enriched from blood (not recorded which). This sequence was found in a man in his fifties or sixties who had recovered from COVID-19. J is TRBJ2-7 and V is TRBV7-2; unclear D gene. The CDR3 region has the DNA TGTGCCAGCAGCCTAATGAACTACGAGCAGTACTTC. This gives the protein CASSLMNYEQYF.